A selection of T cell receptor beta chains follows, all from one sample in a study of blood T cell repertoires in COVID-19. Libraries were prepared by immunoSEQ multiplex PCR; TCRdb keeps only in-frame clonotypes and omits some of them. The sample holds roughly 300,000 clones, roughly 87% seen once. The sequencing sample was made of PBMCs or T cells enriched from blood (not recorded which). These receptors all stem from a woman aged 25-40 years who had recovered from COVID-19. Both conserved end residues are part of each CDR3. D genes are given only for firm matches. Size is stated for part of the rows, as once, few or many counts, or as a class when the clone is expanded.

D gene,J gene,V gene,clone size,CDR3 DNA,CDR3 protein
TRBD1,TRBJ1-2,TRBV10-3,.,TGTGCCATCACCCCGGACAGGGGCTATGGCTACACCTTC,CAITPDRGYGYTF
TRBD1,TRBJ2-4,TRBV18,.,TGTGCCAGCTCACCTTTGAGACAGGGTCCTTCCCTAGCCAAAAACATTCAGTACTTC,CASSPLRQGPSLAKNIQYF
.,TRBJ2-3,TRBV28,.,TGTGCCAGCAGTTTATCTGCAGGGACAGATACGCAGTATTTT,CASSLSAGTDTQYF
TRBD2,TRBJ2-4,TRBV27,.,TGTGCCAGCAGTCCAAGCCAAGGACTAGCGAGGGGCATTCAGTACTTC,CASSPSQGLARGIQYF
TRBD1,TRBJ1-5,TRBV12-5,once,TGTGCTAGTGGTTTGGATCTGCGGACAGGCAAACCCTATCAGCCCCAGCATTTT,CASGLDLRTGKPYQPQHF
TRBD2,TRBJ2-7,TRBV6-1,.,TGTGCCAGCAGTGAAGTCCTCACAAGACTAGCGGTCTCCTACGAGCAGTACTTC,CASSEVLTRLAVSYEQYF
.,TRBJ2-7,TRBV9,.,TGTGCCAGCAGCGTAGCGGACAGTAGGTACGAGCAGTACTTC,CASSVADSRYEQYF
.,TRBJ1-1,TRBV7-2,few,TGTGCCAGCAGCTTAGACAGGGCGTGGAACACTGAAGCTTTCTTT,CASSLDRAWNTEAFF
.,TRBJ2-7,TRBV6-5,.,TGTGCCAGCGATTCAGGGACCTACGAGCAGTACTTC,CASDSGTYEQYF
.,TRBJ1-2,TRBV5-1,.,TGCGCCAGCAGCTTGGCAGCGACCCCAACCCTCTATGGCTACACCTTC,CASSLAATPTLYGYTF
TRBD1,TRBJ1-1,TRBV12-5,.,TGTGCTAGTGACCTCAGACAGGGTCTGAACACTGAAGCTTTCTTT,CASDLRQGLNTEAFF
TRBD1,TRBJ1-2,TRBV2,.,TGTGCCAGCAGTGAGGGGACAGGGAAGGGCTACACCTTC,CASSEGTGKGYTF
.,TRBJ2-5,TRBV3-1/TRBV3-2,.,TGTGCCAGCAGCCAAGATTTCCGCACAGAGCAAGAGACCCAGTACTTC,CASSQDFRTEQETQYF
TRBD2,TRBJ2-3,TRBV5-6,.,TGTGCCAGCAGCCCCGGACTAGACACAGATACGCAGTATTTT,CASSPGLDTDTQYF
TRBD1,TRBJ1-2,TRBV11-2,.,TGTGCCAGCAGCCCGAGCCCAGGGGGCTTGGGTGGCTACACCTTC,CASSPSPGGLGGYTF
.,TRBJ1-5,TRBV24-1,.,TGTGCCACCAGTGATTCGGGAGAGCCCCAGCATTTT,CATSDSGEPQHF
TRBD1,TRBJ1-2,TRBV20-1,.,TGCAGTGCTAGTATACCGGACAGGAGCTATGGCTACACCTTC,CSASIPDRSYGYTF
TRBD1,TRBJ2-7,TRBV5-1,.,TGCGCCAGCAGCTTGGAACCGGGACAGTCCTACGAGCAGTACTTC,CASSLEPGQSYEQYF
.,TRBJ1-4,TRBV28,.,TGTGCCAGCAGTTTATTCGGAGGATTTAATGAAAAACTGTTTTTT,CASSLFGGFNEKLFF
TRBD1,TRBJ2-2,TRBV18,.,TGTGCCAGCTCACCCGGACAGGGCAAGAACACCGGGGAGCTGTTTTTT,CASSPGQGKNTGELFF
.,TRBJ1-4,TRBV30,few,TGTGCCGGCTCAAGGGGTGAAAAACTGTTTTTT,CAGSRGEKLFF
TRBD2,TRBJ2-1,TRBV7-2,.,TGTGCCAGCAGCTTGGTGCTAGCGGGGGGGCTGAACTACAATGAGCAGTTCTTC,CASSLVLAGGLNYNEQFF
.,TRBJ2-5,TRBV6-5,.,TGTGCCAGCAGCCCGGGACACTCGGGAGAGACCCAGTACTTC,CASSPGHSGETQYF
.,TRBJ1-6,TRBV12-3/TRBV12-4,.,TGTGCCAGCAGTCCGACAGCTTCTTCACCCCTCCACTTT,CASSPTASSPLHF
.,TRBJ1-2,TRBV12-5,.,TGTGCTAGTGGTTTGGATACAGGAAACTATGGCTACACCTTC,CASGLDTGNYGYTF